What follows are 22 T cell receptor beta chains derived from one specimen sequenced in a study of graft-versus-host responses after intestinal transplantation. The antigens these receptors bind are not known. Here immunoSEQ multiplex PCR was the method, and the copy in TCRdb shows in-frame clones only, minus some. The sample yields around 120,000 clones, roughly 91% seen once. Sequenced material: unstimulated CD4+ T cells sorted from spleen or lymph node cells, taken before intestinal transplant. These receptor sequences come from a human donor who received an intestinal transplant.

CDR3 loop: CASRKQGRVETQYF. The CDR3 DNA sequence: TGTGCCAGCAGAAAACAGGGAAGAGTGGAGACCCAGTACTTC. The chain carries TRBV27 and TRBJ2-5, with D perhaps matching TRBD1 (6 bases). Germline assignment: CDR1 MNHEY and CDR2 SMNVEV (reference sequence). V dropped 6 bases and J dropped 5 bases, with 16 bases sitting between them. The CDR3 loop spans 14 amino acids.

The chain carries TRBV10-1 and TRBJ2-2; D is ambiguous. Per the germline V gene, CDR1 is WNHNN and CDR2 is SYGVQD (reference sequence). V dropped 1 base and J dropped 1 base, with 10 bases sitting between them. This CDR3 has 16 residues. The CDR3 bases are TGCGCCAGCAGTGAGTTCTCCAATCTGAACACCGGGGAGCTGTTTTTT. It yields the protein CASSEFSNLNTGELFF.

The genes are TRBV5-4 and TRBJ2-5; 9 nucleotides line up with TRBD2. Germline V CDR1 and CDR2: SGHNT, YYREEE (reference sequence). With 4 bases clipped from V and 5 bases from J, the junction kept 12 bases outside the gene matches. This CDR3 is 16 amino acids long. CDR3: CASSHHGLAMGETQYF. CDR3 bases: TGTGCCAGCAGCCATCACGGACTAGCGATGGGGGAGACCCAGTACTTC.

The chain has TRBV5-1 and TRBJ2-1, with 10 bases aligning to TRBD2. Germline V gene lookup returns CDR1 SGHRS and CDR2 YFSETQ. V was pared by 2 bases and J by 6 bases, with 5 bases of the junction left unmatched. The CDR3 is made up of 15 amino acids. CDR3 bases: TGCGCCAGCAGCTTCAGCCTAGCGGGGGCCAATGAGCAGTTCTTC. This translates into CASSFSLAGANEQFF.

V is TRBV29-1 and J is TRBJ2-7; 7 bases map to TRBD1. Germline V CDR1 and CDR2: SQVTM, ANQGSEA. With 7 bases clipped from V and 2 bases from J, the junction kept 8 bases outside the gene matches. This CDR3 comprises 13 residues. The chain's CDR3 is CSASTGITYEQYF. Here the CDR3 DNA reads TGCAGCGCGTCGACAGGGATCACCTACGAGCAGTACTTC.

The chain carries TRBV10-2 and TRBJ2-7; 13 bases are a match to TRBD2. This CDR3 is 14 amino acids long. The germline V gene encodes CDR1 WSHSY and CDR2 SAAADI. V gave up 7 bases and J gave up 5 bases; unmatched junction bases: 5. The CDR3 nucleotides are TGCGCCAGCATGAAAGGACTAGCGGGAGACGAGCAGTACTTC. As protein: CASMKGLAGDEQYF.

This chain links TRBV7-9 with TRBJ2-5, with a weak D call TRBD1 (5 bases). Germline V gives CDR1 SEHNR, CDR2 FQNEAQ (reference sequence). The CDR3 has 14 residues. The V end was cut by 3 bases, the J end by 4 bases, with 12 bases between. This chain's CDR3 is CASSLARVRETQYF. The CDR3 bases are TGTGCCAGCAGCTTGGCCAGGGTGAGAGAGACCCAGTACTTC.

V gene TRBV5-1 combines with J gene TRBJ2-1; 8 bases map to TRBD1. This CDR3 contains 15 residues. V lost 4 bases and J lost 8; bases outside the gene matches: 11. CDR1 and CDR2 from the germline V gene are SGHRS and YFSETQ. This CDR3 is CASSHDRGRVDEQFF. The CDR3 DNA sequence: TGCGCCAGCAGCCACGACAGGGGAAGGGTCGATGAGCAGTTCTTC.

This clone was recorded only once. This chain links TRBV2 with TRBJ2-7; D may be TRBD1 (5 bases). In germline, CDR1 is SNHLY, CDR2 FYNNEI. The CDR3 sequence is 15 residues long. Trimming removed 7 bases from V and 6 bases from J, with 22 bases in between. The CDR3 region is CASKKDQGIMIEQYF. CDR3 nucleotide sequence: TGTGCCAGCAAAAAGGATCAGGGTATCATGATCGAGCAGTACTTC.

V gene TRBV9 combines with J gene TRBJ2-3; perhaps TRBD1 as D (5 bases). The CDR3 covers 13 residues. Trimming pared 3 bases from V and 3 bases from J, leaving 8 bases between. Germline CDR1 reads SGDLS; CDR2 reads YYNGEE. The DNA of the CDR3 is TGTGCCAGCAGCGGCAGGGAAACAGATACGCAGTATTTT. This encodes CASSGRETDTQYF.

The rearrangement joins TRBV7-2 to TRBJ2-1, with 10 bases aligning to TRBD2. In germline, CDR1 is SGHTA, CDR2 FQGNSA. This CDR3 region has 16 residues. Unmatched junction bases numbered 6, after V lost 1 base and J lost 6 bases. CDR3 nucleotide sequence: TGTGCCAGCAGCTTAGTATCCAGCGGGAGGGCCAATGAGCAGTTCTTC. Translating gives CASSLVSSGRANEQFF.

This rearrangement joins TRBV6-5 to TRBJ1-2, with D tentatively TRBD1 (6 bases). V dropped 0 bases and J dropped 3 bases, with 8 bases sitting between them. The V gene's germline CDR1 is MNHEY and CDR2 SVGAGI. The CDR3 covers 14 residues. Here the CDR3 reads CASSYSHRDYGYTF. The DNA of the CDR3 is TGTGCCAGCAGTTACTCTCACAGGGACTATGGCTACACCTTC.

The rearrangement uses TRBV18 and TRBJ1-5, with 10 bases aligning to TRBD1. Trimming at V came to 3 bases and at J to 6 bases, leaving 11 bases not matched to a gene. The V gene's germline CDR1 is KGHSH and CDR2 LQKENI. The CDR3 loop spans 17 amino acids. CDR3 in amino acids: CASSPSPGQGLSQPQHF. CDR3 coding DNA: TGTGCCAGCTCACCGAGTCCGGGACAGGGGTTGAGTCAGCCCCAGCATTTT. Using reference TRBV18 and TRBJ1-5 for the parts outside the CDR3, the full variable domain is NAGVMQNPRHLVRRRGQEARLRCSPMKGHSHVYWYRQLPEEGLKFMVYLQKENIIDESGMPKERFSAEFPKEGPSILRIQQVVRGDSAAYFCASSPSPGQGLSQPQHFGDGTRLSIL.

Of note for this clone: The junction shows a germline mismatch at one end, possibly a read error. The CDR3 sequence is CASSLGIGGNTIYF. CDR3 bases: TGTGCTAGCAGCTTAGGGATCGGAGGAAACACCATATATTTT. V and J are TRBV7-7 and TRBJ1-3; no reliable D call. Germline CDR1 SSHAT, CDR2 FNYEAQ (reference sequence). This CDR3 is 14 amino acids long.

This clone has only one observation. CDR3 sequence (DNA): TGTGCCAGCAGCTCGCAGGGTGGTGAGCAGTTCTTC. It is translated as CASSSQGGEQFF. The chain combines TRBV7-9 with TRBJ2-1; a possible D gene is TRBD1 (5 bases). Per the germline V gene, CDR1 is SEHNR and CDR2 is FQNEAQ (reference sequence). The CDR3 covers 12 residues. V lost 4 bases and J 9 bases, leaving 10 bases between the germline ends.

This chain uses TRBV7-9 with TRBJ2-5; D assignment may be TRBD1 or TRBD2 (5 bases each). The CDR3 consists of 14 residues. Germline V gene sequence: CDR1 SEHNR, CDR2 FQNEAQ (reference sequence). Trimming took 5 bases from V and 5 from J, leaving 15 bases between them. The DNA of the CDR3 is TGTGCCAGCAGCCCCCCGGTTGGGGGTGAGACCCAGTACTTC. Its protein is CASSPPVGGETQYF.

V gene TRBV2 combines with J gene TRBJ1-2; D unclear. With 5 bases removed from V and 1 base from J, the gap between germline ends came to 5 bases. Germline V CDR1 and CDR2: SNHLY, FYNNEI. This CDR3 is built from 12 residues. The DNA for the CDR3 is TGTGCCAGCAGTAGGGATAACTATGGCTACACCTTC. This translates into CASSRDNYGYTF.

In nucleotides, the CDR3 is TGTGCCAGCACCAGGGTCCGGGACGGGGAGCTGTTTTTT. Protein: CASTRVRDGELFF. The chain recombines TRBV6-1 with TRBJ2-2; D could derive from TRBD1 or TRBD2 (5 bases each). Trimming removed 7 bases from V and 7 bases from J, with 13 bases in between. CDR3 length: 13 residues. Per germline, CDR1 MNHNS and CDR2 SASEGT.

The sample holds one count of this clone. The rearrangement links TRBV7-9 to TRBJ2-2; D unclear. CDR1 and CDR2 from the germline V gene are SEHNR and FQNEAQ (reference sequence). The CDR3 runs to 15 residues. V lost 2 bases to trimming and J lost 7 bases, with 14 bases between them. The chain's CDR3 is CASSLKSLKGGELFF. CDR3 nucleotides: TGTGCCAGCAGCTTAAAATCTTTAAAGGGCGGGGAGCTGTTTTTT.

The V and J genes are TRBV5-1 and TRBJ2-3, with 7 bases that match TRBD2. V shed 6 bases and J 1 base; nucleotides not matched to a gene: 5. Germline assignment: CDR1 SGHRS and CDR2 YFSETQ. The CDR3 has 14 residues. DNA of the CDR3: TGCGCCAGCAACCGGGGGGACGGCACAGATACGCAGTATTTT. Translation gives CASNRGDGTDTQYF. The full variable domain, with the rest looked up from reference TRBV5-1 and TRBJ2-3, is KAGVTQTPRYLIKTRGQQVTLSCSPISGHRSVSWYQQTPGQGLQFLFEYFSETQRNKGNFPGRFSGRQFSNSRSEMNVSTLELGDSALYLCASNRGDGTDTQYFGPGTRLTVL.

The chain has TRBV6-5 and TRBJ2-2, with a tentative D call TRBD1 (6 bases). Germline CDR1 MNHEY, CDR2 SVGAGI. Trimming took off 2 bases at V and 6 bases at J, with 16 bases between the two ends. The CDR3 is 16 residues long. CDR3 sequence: CASSYDRSFVPGELFF. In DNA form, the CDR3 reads TGTGCCAGCAGTTACGACAGGTCGTTTGTCCCCGGGGAGCTGTTTTTT.

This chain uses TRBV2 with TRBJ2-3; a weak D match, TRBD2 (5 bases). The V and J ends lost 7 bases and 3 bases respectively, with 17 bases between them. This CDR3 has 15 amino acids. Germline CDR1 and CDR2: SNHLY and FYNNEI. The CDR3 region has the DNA TGTGCCAGCAAATTCCCACGGGATCTTACAGATACGCAGTATTTT. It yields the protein CASKFPRDLTDTQYF. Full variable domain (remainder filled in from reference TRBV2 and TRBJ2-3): EPEVTQTPSHQVTQMGQEVILRCVPISNHLYFYWYRQILGQKVEFLVSFYNNEISEKSEIFDDQFSVERPDGSNFTLKIRSTKLEDSAMYFCASKFPRDLTDTQYFGPGTRLTVL.